The rows below give T cell receptor beta chains drawn from one sample of a study of T cell changes during pregnancy in multiple sclerosis. TCRdb's table, derived via immunoSEQ multiplex PCR, lists solely in-frame clones and lacks some. The top ten clones hold about 0.67% of a sample with some 21,000 clones, 80% to 95% of them seen once. Sequenced here: CD4+ T cells from peripheral blood mononuclear cells, sampled in the third trimester of pregnancy. The receptors stem from a female donor with multiple sclerosis, enrolled in a pregnancy study. CDR3s include the opening cysteine and the closing phenylalanine or tryptophan. A D gene is named only where the DNA matches it firmly. Rows may omit the clone size; those that give it use once, few, many or a size class.

NA | TRBJ1-1 | TRBV19 | NA | CASSARGITEAFF | TGTGCCAGTAGTGCCAGGGGTATCACTGAAGCTTTCTTT
NA | TRBJ1-2 | TRBV7-9 | NA | CASRTRNLNYGYTF | TGTGCCAGCAGGACGAGGAATCTTAACTATGGCTACACCTTC
NA | TRBJ2-5 | TRBV29-1 | NA | CSVEPTGRGETQYF | TGCAGCGTTGAGCCTACAGGGCGCGGGGAGACCCAGTACTTC
NA | TRBJ1-5 | TRBV15 | TRBD1 | CATRKGTGDNQPQHF | TGTGCCACCAGAAAGGGGACAGGGGACAATCAGCCCCAGCATTTT
NA | TRBJ1-1 | TRBV30 | NA | CAWSSGMNTEAFF | TGTGCCTGGTCCTCAGGTATGAACACTGAAGCTTTCTTT
NA | TRBJ1-5 | TRBV6-1 | NA | CASSESLTQPQHF | TGTGCCAGCAGTGAAAGCTTAACTCAGCCCCAGCATTTT
NA | TRBJ1-1 | TRBV5-1 | NA | CASSSQGNTEAFF | TGCGCCAGCAGCTCACAGGGGAACACTGAAGCTTTCTTT
NA | TRBJ2-2 | TRBV7-3 | NA | CASSPGLITGELFF | TGTGCCAGCAGTCCTGGACTTATAACCGGGGAGCTGTTTTTT
once | TRBJ2-1 | TRBV7-2 | NA | CASSLVAGVPANEQFF | TGTGCCAGCAGCTTAGTCGCAGGGGTGCCTGCGAATGAGCAGTTCTTC
NA | TRBJ2-4 | TRBV19 | NA | CASSIEDIQYF | TGTGCCAGTAGTATTGAGGACATTCAGTACTTC
NA | TRBJ1-5 | TRBV20-1 | NA | CSARGGQPQHF | TGCAGTGCTAGGGGAGGTCAGCCCCAGCATTTT
once | TRBJ2-3 | TRBV20-1 | NA | CSAIDLNTQYF | TGCAGTGCCATCGACTTGAATACGCAGTATTTT
NA | TRBJ2-2 | TRBV10-3 | TRBD2 | CAISESISGGPGELFF | TGTGCCATCAGTGAGTCGATAAGCGGGGGGCCGGGGGAGCTGTTTTTT
NA | TRBJ2-3 | TRBV5-6 | TRBD2 | CASSLAQRGGADTQYF | TGTGCCAGCAGCTTGGCCCAGCGGGGGGGGGCAGATACGCAGTATTTT
NA | TRBJ1-2 | TRBV29-1 | NA | CSVEQGSFYGYTF | TGCAGCGTTGAGCAGGGTTCTTTTTATGGCTACACCTTC
once | TRBJ2-7 | TRBV5-1 | TRBD2 | CASSLLTSEAYEQYF | TGCGCCAGCAGCTTGTTGACTAGCGAGGCCTACGAGCAGTACTTC
NA | TRBJ2-3 | TRBV7-2 | TRBD2 | CASSLSGSGAGDTQYF | TGTGCCAGCAGCTTGTCAGGAAGCGGGGCAGGCGATACGCAGTATTTT
NA | TRBJ2-2 | TRBV7-2 | TRBD2 | CASSLVGGMAGELFF | TGTGCCAGCAGCTTAGTGGGAGGGATGGCCGGGGAGCTGTTTTTT
NA | TRBJ1-1 | TRBV10-3 | NA | CAISEFGGDTEAFF | TGTGCCATCAGTGAGTTCGGGGGTGACACTGAAGCTTTCTTT
NA | TRBJ1-2 | TRBV28 | NA | CASKWTAANYGYTF | TGTGCCAGCAAATGGACAGCGGCTAACTATGGCTACACCTTC
NA | TRBJ1-2 | TRBV18 | NA | CASSPSGHPYGYTF | TGTGCCAGCTCACCCTCGGGACACCCCTATGGCTACACCTTC
NA | TRBJ1-2 | TRBV27 | NA | CASSLSRLNYGYTF | TGTGCCAGCAGTTTAAGCAGGCTAAACTATGGCTACACCTTC
NA | TRBJ1-6 | TRBV9 | TRBD1 | CASSFRGTGASPLHF | TGTGCCAGCAGCTTCAGGGGGACCGGAGCATCACCCCTCCACTTT
NA | TRBJ2-3 | TRBV18 | TRBD1 | CASSPGQGADTQYF | TGTGCCAGCTCACCTGGACAGGGGGCAGATACGCAGTATTTT
NA | TRBJ2-5 | TRBV18 | NA | CASSPPSQETQYF | TGTGCCAGCTCACCTCCCTCCCAAGAGACCCAGTACTTC
NA | TRBJ1-2 | TRBV7-9 | NA | CASSFEQGGYGYTF | TGTGCCAGCAGCTTCGAGCAGGGTGGCTATGGCTACACCTTC